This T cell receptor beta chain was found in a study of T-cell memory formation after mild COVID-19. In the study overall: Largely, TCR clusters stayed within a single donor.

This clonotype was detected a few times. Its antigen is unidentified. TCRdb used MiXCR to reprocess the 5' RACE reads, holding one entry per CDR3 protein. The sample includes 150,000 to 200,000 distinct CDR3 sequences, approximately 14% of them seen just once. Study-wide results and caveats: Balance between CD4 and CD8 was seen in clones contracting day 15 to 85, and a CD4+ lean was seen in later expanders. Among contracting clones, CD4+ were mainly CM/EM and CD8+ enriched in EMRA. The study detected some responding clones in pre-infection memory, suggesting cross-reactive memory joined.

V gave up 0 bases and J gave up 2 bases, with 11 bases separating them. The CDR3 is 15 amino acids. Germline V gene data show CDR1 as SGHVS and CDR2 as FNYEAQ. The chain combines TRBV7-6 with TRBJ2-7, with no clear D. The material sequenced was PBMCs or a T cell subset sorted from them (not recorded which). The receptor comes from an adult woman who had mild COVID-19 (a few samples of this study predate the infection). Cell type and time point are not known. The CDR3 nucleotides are TGTGCCAGCAGCTTAGCGTCGGCCGGAACCTACGAGCAGTACTTC. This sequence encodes CASSLASAGTYEQYF.